This T cell receptor (beta chain) was identified in a study of blood T cell repertoires in COVID-19. This CDR3 has 12 residues. Germline V lookup: CDR1 MNHEY, CDR2 SVGAGI. V was trimmed by 4 bases and J by 4 bases, leaving 5 bases between them. Sequenced by immunoSEQ multiplex PCR; TCRdb stores in-frame clones only, minus some. The data contain under 400,000 clones, about 90% of them singletons. The origin of this receptor is a woman aged 25-40 years with COVID-19, enrolled during active disease. J is TRBJ1-5 and V is TRBV6-5; no reliable D call. The sample comprised peripheral blood. This CDR3 reads CASSLSNQPQHF. The CDR3 coding sequence is TGTGCCAGCAGTTTGAGTAATCAGCCCCAGCATTTT.